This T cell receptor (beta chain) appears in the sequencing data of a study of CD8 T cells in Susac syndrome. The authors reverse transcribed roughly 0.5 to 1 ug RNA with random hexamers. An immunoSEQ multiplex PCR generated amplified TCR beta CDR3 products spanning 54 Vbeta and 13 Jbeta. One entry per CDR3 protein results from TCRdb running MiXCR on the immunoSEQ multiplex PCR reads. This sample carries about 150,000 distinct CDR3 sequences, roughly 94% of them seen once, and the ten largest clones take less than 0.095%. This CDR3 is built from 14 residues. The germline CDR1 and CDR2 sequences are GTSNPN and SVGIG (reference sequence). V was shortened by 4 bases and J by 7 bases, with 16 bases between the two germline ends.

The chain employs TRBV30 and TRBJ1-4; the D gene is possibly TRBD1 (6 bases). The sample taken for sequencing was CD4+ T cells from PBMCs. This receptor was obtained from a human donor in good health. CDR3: CAWTQGRAGEKLFF. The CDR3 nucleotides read TGTGCCTGGACACAGGGCAGGGCAGGTGAAAAACTGTTTTTT.